These 30 T cell receptor beta chains share one sample of origin, sequenced in a study of OX40 agonist ivuxolimab in advanced cancers. Preparation of the library involved the immunoSEQ multiplex PCR assay. TCRdb obtained this table from immuneACCESS and retained in-frame rearrangements with V and J assigned. These tables miss some clones; where compared with another copy, unresolved V genes account for less than half of the shortfall, and the remainder is unexplained. In all, the sample holds about 55,000 clones, and 88% of those were seen once. The ten largest clones take up just under 7% of the sample. This specimen consisted of CD4+ or CD8+ T cells sorted from blood, obtained in a trial of the OX40 agonist ivuxolimab. The source of these receptors is an adult with an advanced solid tumor such as melanoma, head and neck, liver or kidney cancer.

This clone was found a few times. The genes are TRBV5-1 and TRBJ2-1, with D possibly TRBD1 on 5 matching bases. This CDR3 comprises 15 residues. V was clipped by 5 bases and J by 1 base, with 13 bases between them. CDR1 is SGHRS and CDR2 is YFSETQ in the germline V gene. CDR3 loop: CASSPLQVSYNEQFF. DNA for the CDR3: TGCGCCAGCAGTCCCTTACAGGTGTCCTACAATGAGCAGTTCTTC.

This chain links TRBV7-9 with TRBJ1-4; D uncertain. Germline V gives CDR1 SEHNR, CDR2 FQNEAQ (reference sequence). CDR3 size: 13 residues. V was shortened by 5 bases and J by 10 bases, with 14 bases between the two germline ends. The CDR3, as DNA: TGTGCCAGCAGCGCCGCTACTTTTGGAAAACTGTTTTTT. As protein: CASSAATFGKLFF.

The chain is built from TRBV9 and TRBJ2-5, with a tentative D call TRBD1 (5 bases). V was clipped by 6 bases and J by 3 bases, with 12 bases between them. CDR1 and CDR2 from the germline V gene are SGDLS and YYNGEE. The CDR3 has 13 residues. The CDR3 here is CASNRADKETQYF. The CDR3 DNA sequence: TGTGCCAGCAACCGGGCGGACAAAGAGACCCAGTACTTC.

The rearrangement uses TRBV12-5 and TRBJ1-3; D might be TRBD1 (5 bases). With 1 base removed from V and 0 bases from J, the gap between germline ends came to 13 bases. The germline CDR1 and CDR2 sequences are LGHNT and FRNRAP. This CDR3 has 17 amino acids. CDR3 nucleotides: TGTGCTAGTGGTTTGGATCCGGACACAAGCTCTGGAAACACCATATATTTT. Protein sequence: CASGLDPDTSSGNTIYF.

V and J are TRBV14 and TRBJ2-5; the match to TRBD1 covers 7 bases. From germline, CDR1 is SGHDN and CDR2 FVKESK. The CDR3 length is 14 residues. Trimming cost V 4 bases and J 5 bases; bases outside gene matches: 7. CDR3 in DNA: TGTGCCAGCAGCCTATGGACAGGCGCTGAGACCCAGTACTTC. It is translated as CASSLWTGAETQYF.

The chain joins TRBV7-8 to TRBJ2-1; 7 bases agree with TRBD2. Germline V gene data show CDR1 as SGHVS and CDR2 as FQNEAQ. The CDR3 is made up of 15 amino acids. With 5 bases clipped from V and 8 bases from J, the junction kept 12 bases outside the gene matches. In DNA form, the CDR3 reads TGTGCCAGCAGCCCCCTGGGGGGGAGGGCGGATGAGCAGTTCTTC. Its translation: CASSPLGGRADEQFF. Complete variable domain (other parts from reference TRBV7-8 and TRBJ2-1): GAGVSQSPRYKVAKRGQDVALRCDPISGHVSLFWYQQALGQGPEFLTYFQNEAQLDKSGLPSDRFFAERPEGSVSTLKIQRTQQEDSAVYLCASSPLGGRADEQFFGPGTRLTVL.

The CDR3 protein is CASKGQGGSYEQYF. CDR3 nucleotides: TGTGCCAGCAAGGGACAGGGGGGGTCCTACGAGCAGTACTTC. The V gene is TRBV6-5, the J gene TRBJ2-7; TRBD1 matches at 11 bases. Unmatched junction bases numbered 3, after V lost 7 bases and J lost 1 base. Germline loops: CDR1 MNHEY, CDR2 SVGAGI. The CDR3 covers 14 residues.

The chain carries TRBV6-5 and TRBJ1-2; D is undetermined. Trimming removed 0 bases from V and 8 bases from J, with 10 bases in between. The germline gives CDR1 MNHEY, CDR2 SVGAGI. This CDR3 region has 13 residues. The CDR3 here is CASSYSSDGGYTF. The CDR3 region has the DNA TGTGCCAGCAGTTACTCGAGTGACGGCGGCTACACCTTC.

The rearrangement links TRBV7-9 to TRBJ2-1, with 13 bases aligning to TRBD2. Germline CDR1 SEHNR, CDR2 FQNEAQ (reference sequence). The CDR3 spans 17 residues. Germline trimming cut 1 base from V and 4 bases from J; bases unmatched to any gene: 4. Written as DNA, the CDR3 is TGTGCCAGCAGCTTAGGGGGACTAGCGGGGTTTTACAATGAGCAGTTCTTC. Its protein product is CASSLGGLAGFYNEQFF.

This chain links TRBV23-1 with TRBJ2-1, with 9 bases aligning to TRBD2. TRBV23-1 is an ORF; its function is uncertain. The CDR3 consists of 20 residues. V lost 3 bases, J lost 3 bases, and 18 bases stayed unmatched. The DNA of the CDR3 is TGCGCCAGCAGTCACCACCTAGCGGGATCCTTCTGGGGGGGCTACAATGAGCAGTTCTTC. As protein: CASSHHLAGSFWGGYNEQFF.

The chain couples TRBV30 to TRBJ1-6; D remains ambiguous. The germline CDR1 and CDR2 sequences are GTSNPN and SVGIG (reference sequence). The CDR3 extends over 14 amino acids. Trimming removed 0 bases from V and 2 bases from J, with 5 bases in between. CDR3 bases: TGTGCCTGGAGTGTTAGCCCCTATAATTCACCCCTCCACTTT. This sequence encodes CAWSVSPYNSPLHF.

The chain recombines TRBV5-5 with TRBJ2-1; 12 bases fit TRBD2. V lost 4 bases, J lost 5 bases, and 4 bases stayed unmatched. This CDR3 spans 15 amino acids. Germline CDR1 reads SGHKS; CDR2 reads YYEKEE (reference sequence). CDR3 sequence reads: CASSPGLAGHNEQFF. CDR3 bases: TGTGCCAGCAGCCCTGGACTAGCGGGACACAATGAGCAGTTCTTC.

This clone was found a few times. This chain uses TRBV10-2 with TRBJ1-2; D ambiguous. Trimming pared 5 bases from V and 2 bases from J, leaving 9 bases between. The CDR3 has 13 residues. Germline V lookup: CDR1 WSHSY, CDR2 SAAADI. For the CDR3, the DNA is TGCGCCAGCAGTCAAATCAGCAACTATGGCTACACCTTC. Protein: CASSQISNYGYTF.

The chain employs TRBV27 and TRBJ2-1; D possibly uses TRBD1 or TRBD2 (5 bases each). Germline V gene lookup returns CDR1 MNHEY and CDR2 SMNVEV (reference sequence). Trimming stripped 4 bases from V and 6 bases from J, with 22 bases between. The CDR3 runs 17 residues. CDR3 nucleotides: TGTGCCAGCAGTTATCTCCGGGGCCCTTCAGGTGGCAATGAGCAGTTCTTC. Translated: CASSYLRGPSGGNEQFF.

The rearrangement joins TRBV19 to TRBJ2-1; TRBD2 aligns across 13 bases. V trimming: 5 bases; J trimming: 7 bases; junction bases outside the gene matches: 5. In germline, CDR1 is LNHDA, CDR2 SQIVND (reference sequence). This CDR3 is built from 15 residues. CDR3 nucleotides: TGTGCCAGTAGTTACTGGACTAGCGGGAGAAATGAGCAGTTCTTC. Translated: CASSYWTSGRNEQFF.

Details on this clone: A junction end diverges from the germline sequence, so it may reflect a read error. V and J are TRBV5-1 and TRBJ2-5, with TRBD1 as a possible D gene (5 bases). CDR1 is SGHRS, CDR2 YFSETQ, per germline. This CDR3 comprises 12 residues. CDR3 sequence (DNA): TGCGCCAGCAGCTTCGGACAAGAGACCCATTACTTC. This encodes CASSFGQETHYF.

The sample holds one count of this clone. V and J are TRBV19 and TRBJ2-6; 7 nucleotides agree with TRBD1. V shed 6 bases, J shed 0 bases, and the junction held 11 bases outside the gene matches. CDR1 is LNHDA and CDR2 is SQIVND in the germline V gene (reference sequence). The CDR3 runs 18 residues. The CDR3 DNA is TGTGCCAGTAGCCTAGCCGGGACAGCGCACTCTGGGGCCAACGTCCTGACTTTC. Translation: CASSLAGTAHSGANVLTF.

This chain links TRBV28 with TRBJ1-2; perhaps TRBD1 as D (5 bases). V was pared by 4 bases and J by 5 bases, with 14 bases between. Germline V gene lookup returns CDR1 MDHEN and CDR2 SYDVKM. The CDR3 spans 14 residues. CDR3 DNA: TGTGCCAGCAGTTCCCATGCAGGGAGGTATGGCTACACCTTC. Its protein product is CASSSHAGRYGYTF.

V and J are TRBV6-1 and TRBJ1-2, with 12 bases matching TRBD1. V lost 2 bases to trimming and J lost 6 bases; unmatched junction nucleotides: 13. This CDR3 region has 18 residues. Germline V gives CDR1 MNHNS, CDR2 SASEGT. As DNA, the CDR3 is TGTGCCAGCAGTGAAACGTGGGGACAGGGGGCGGTTCTAGATGGCTACACCTTC. Its translation is CASSETWGQGAVLDGYTF.

Only one count was recorded for this clone. The chain links TRBV4-2 to TRBJ2-7; possible D gene TRBD2, 5 bases. This CDR3 is 14 amino acids long. V was pared by 3 bases and J by 1 base, with 10 bases between. Germline loops: CDR1 LGHNA, CDR2 YNFKEQ. The CDR3 DNA is TGTGCCAGCAGCCACACTAGGATATCCTACGAGCAGTACTTC. Translating it yields CASSHTRISYEQYF.

The chain links TRBV25-1 to TRBJ1-1; tentatively, D is TRBD1 (5 bases). Germline CDR1 is MGHDK and CDR2 is SYGVNS. This CDR3 comprises 15 residues. V lost 4 bases to trimming and J lost 1 base, with 13 bases between them. The CDR3 DNA follows: TGTGCCAGCAGTGCTCCGGGACTCAGGAACACTGAAGCTTTCTTT. Translating it yields CASSAPGLRNTEAFF.

The chain joins TRBV27 to TRBJ2-2; weak D call: TRBD1 (5 bases). Germline values: CDR1 MNHEY, CDR2 SMNVEV (reference sequence). This CDR3 spans 15 amino acids. V lost 5 bases and J lost 1, with 11 bases in between. CDR3 in amino acids: CASSPSGWNTGELFF. CDR3 nucleotide sequence: TGTGCCAGCAGTCCCTCAGGGTGGAACACCGGGGAGCTGTTTTTT.

This clone is a singleton in its sample. The chain combines TRBV5-1 with TRBJ2-5; D possibly corresponds to TRBD1 (5 bases). This CDR3 has 11 amino acids. Germline CDR1 and CDR2: SGHRS and YFSETQ. Trimming pared 3 bases from V and 7 bases from J, leaving 7 bases between. The CDR3: CASSYQGTQYF. The CDR3, as DNA: TGCGCCAGCAGCTACCAGGGGACCCAGTACTTC.

The chain carries TRBV28 and TRBJ2-1; a possible D gene is TRBD1 (6 bases). From germline, CDR1 is MDHEN and CDR2 SYDVKM. V lost 10 bases, J lost 1 base, and 14 bases lay in between. The CDR3 is 14 amino acids. The CDR3 region has the DNA TGTGCCACCCGGGAAGGGGGATCCTACAATGAGCAGTTCTTC. Protein sequence: CATREGGSYNEQFF.

The chain links TRBV14 to TRBJ1-1; 8 bases fit TRBD1. Germline-derived CDR1 and CDR2 are SGHDN and FVKESK. The CDR3 consists of 16 residues. V gave up 3 bases and J gave up 1 base; unmatched junction bases: 7. In nucleotides, the CDR3 is TGTGCCAGCAGCCACCGAACCGGGACAGGGAACACTGAAGCTTTCTTT. Protein product: CASSHRTGTGNTEAFF.

The gene calls are TRBV29-1 and TRBJ2-2; 8 bases line up with TRBD1. The CDR3 consists of 13 residues. Germline V gives CDR1 SQVTM, CDR2 ANQGSEA. Trimming took 6 bases from V and 6 from J; bases not matched to a gene: 6. DNA of the CDR3: TGCAGCGTACGGACAGGGTGGGCCGGGGAGCTGTTTTTT. Translating it yields CSVRTGWAGELFF.

The chain couples TRBV28 to TRBJ2-2, with 7 bases lining up with TRBD2. The CDR3 covers 18 residues. Germline assignment: CDR1 MDHEN and CDR2 SYDVKM. V was clipped by 1 base and J by 4 bases; unmatched bases: 12. As DNA, the CDR3 is TGTGCCAGCAGTTTATCCGGGGGAGGGCTTATTGGCACCGGGGAGCTGTTTTTT. This gives the protein CASSLSGGGLIGTGELFF.

The chain combines TRBV6-5 with TRBJ2-7; maybe TRBD2 (5 bases). In germline, CDR1 is MNHEY, CDR2 SVGAGI. This CDR3 is built from 15 residues. V was clipped by 1 base and J by 3 bases, with 13 bases between them. The CDR3 sequence: CASSYFPERNYEQYF. DNA of the CDR3: TGTGCCAGCAGTTACTTCCCGGAGCGGAACTACGAGCAGTACTTC.

The chain is built from TRBV19 and TRBJ2-3; 12 bases line up with TRBD2. The CDR3 covers 17 residues. The trim removed 9 bases at V and 4 bases at J, leaving 14 bases unmatched. Germline loops: CDR1 LNHDA, CDR2 SQIVND (reference sequence). In DNA, the CDR3 is TGTGCCAGCGGGTCTCGGCTAGCGGGAGGGCCTCCAGATACGCAGTATTTT. Encoded protein: CASGSRLAGGPPDTQYF.

The chain employs TRBV7-8 and TRBJ2-7; no clear D. The CDR3 has 11 amino acids. Trimming stripped 1 base from V and 7 bases from J, with 5 bases between. Germline V gives CDR1 SGHVS, CDR2 FQNEAQ. The CDR3: CASSLVGEQYF. The CDR3 nucleotides read TGTGCCAGCAGCTTAGTAGGTGAGCAGTACTTC.